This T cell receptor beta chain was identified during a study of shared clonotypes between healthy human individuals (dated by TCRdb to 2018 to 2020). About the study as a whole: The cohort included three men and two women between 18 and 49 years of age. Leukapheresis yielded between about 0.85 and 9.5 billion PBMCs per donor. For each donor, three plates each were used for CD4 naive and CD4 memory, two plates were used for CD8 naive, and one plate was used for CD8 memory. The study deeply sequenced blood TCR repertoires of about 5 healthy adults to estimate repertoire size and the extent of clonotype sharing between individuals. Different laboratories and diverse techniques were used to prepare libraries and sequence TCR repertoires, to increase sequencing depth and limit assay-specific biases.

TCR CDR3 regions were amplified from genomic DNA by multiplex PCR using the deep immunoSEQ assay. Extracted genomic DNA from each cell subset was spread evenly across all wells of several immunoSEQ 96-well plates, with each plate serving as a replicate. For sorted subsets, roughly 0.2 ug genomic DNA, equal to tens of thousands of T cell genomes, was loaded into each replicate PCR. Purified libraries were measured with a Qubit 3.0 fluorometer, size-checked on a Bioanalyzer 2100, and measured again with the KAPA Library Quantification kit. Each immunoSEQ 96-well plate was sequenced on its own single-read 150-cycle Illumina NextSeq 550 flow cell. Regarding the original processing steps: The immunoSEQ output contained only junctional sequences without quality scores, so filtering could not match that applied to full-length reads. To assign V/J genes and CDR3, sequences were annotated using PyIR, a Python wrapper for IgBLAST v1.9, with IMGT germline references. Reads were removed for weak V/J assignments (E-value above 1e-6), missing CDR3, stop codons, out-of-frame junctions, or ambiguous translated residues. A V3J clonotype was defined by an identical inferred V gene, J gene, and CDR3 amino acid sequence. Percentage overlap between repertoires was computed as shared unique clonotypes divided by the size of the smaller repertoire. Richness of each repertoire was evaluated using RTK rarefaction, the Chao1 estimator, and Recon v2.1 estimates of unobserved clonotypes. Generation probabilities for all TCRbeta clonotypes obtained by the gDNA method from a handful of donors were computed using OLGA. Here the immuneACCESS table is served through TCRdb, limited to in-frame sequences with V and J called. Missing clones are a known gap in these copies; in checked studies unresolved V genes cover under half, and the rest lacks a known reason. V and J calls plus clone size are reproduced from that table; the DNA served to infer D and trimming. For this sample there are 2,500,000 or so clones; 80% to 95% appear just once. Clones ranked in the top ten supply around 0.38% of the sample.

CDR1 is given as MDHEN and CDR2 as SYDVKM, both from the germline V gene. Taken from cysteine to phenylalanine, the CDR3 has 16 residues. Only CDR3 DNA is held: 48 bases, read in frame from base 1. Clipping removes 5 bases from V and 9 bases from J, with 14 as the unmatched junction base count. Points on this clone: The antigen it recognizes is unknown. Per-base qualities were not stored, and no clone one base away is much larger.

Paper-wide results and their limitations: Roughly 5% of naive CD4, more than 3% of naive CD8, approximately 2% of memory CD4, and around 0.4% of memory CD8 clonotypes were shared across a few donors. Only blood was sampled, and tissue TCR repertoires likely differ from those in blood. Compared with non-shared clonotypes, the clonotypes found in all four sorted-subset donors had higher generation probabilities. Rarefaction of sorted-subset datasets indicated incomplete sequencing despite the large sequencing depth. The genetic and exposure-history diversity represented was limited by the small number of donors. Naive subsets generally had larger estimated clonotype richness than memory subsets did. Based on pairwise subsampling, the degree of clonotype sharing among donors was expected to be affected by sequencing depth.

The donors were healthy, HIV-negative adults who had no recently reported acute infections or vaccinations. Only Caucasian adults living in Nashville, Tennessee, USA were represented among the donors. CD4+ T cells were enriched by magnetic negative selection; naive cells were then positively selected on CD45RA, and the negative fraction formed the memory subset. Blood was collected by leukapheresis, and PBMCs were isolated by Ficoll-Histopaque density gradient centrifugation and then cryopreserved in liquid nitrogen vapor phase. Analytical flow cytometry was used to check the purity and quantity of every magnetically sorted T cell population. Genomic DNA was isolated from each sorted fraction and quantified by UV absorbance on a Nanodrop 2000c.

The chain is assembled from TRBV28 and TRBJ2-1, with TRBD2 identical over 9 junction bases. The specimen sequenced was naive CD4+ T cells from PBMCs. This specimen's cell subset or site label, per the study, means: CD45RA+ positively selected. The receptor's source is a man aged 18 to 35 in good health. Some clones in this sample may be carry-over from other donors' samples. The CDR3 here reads CASSRATSGARSEQFF. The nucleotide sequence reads TGTGCCAGCAGTCGAGCGACTAGCGGAGCCCGTAGTGAGCAGTTCTTC.